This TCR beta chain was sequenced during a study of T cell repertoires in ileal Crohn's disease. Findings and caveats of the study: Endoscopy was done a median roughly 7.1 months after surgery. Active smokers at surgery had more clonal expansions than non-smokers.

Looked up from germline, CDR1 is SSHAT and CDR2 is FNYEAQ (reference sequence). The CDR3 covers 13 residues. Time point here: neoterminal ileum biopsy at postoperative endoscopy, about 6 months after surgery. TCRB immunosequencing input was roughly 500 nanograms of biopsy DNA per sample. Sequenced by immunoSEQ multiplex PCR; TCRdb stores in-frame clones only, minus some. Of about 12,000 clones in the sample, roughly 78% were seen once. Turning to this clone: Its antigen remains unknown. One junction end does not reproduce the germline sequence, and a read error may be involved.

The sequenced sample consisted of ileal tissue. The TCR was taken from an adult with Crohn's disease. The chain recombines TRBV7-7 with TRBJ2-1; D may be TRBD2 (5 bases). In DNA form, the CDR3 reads TGTGCTAGCAGCTTAGACTACGGCAATGAGCAGTTCTTC. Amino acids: CASSLDYGNEQFF.